The clone carrying this TCR beta chain was found many times. Its target is unknown. The germline V gene has CDR1 MNHNS and CDR2 SASEGT. CDR3 size: 15 residues. The V and J ends lost 6 bases and 0 bases, in that order; junction bases with no gene match: 7. This specimen belongs to a study of T cells in Graves' hyperthyroidism and ophthalmopathy. Study overall: Once the initial diagnosis was made, peripheral blood was obtained before any treatment. Whole-study results and caveats: In simple terms, a model built on 13 V-J features told ophthalmopathy apart from stable hyperthyroidism. Most thyroid clonotypes that were expanded above 0.001 also turned up in blood. Median prediction lead before ophthalmopathy onset was around seven months with the model.

TCR beta CDR3 sequences were amplified from RNA transcripts. The HTBI primer set served for first-round RT-PCR of the TCR CDR3. TCRdb reanalysed the multiplex PCR reads using MiXCR and keeps one entry per CDR3 protein. The sample holds 450,000 to 650,000 distinct CDR3 sequences; more than 13% are singletons and the top ten take approximately 6.4%. Sequences were obtained from blood. J is TRBJ2-7 and V is TRBV6-1; 8 bases agree with TRBD1. The receptor comes from a woman aged 18-29 years with Graves' ophthalmopathy. CDR3 residues: CASRGWTGHSYEQYF. The DNA for the CDR3 is TGTGCCAGCAGGGGCTGGACAGGGCACTCCTACGAGCAGTACTTC.